The rows below give T cell receptor beta chains drawn from one sample of a study of T-cell reconstitution after alpha-beta-depleted transplantation in children. One entry per CDR3 protein, called by TCRdb with MiXCR from the PCR reads. Here the sample spans roughly 670,000 distinct CDR3 sequences, about an eighth being singletons. The material was PBMCs, obtained before TCRalphabeta/CD19-depleted stem cell transplant. The receptors derive from a girl aged 2 to 9 with congenital amegakaryocytic thrombocytopenia, due to receive a stem cell transplant. The CDR3 runs from the conserved cysteine through the conserved F or W. Each record gives: J gene, D gene, V gene, clone size, CDR3 protein, CDR3 DNA. A D gene is named only where the DNA matches it firmly. The size entry is marked missing in some rows and otherwise reads once, few, many or a size class.

TRBJ1-4 | NA | TRBV5-1 | NA | CASSPGPGPDNEKLFF | TGCGCCAGCAGCCCGGGACCGGGACCGGATAATGAAAAACTGTTTTTT
TRBJ1-1 | NA | TRBV6-1 | many | CASRTGGWNTEAFF | TGTGCCAGCAGAACGGGGGGCTGGAACACTGAAGCTTTCTTT
TRBJ2-3 | TRBD2 | TRBV20-1 | few | CSAKGGSGSHRHNTDTQYF | TGCAGTGCGAAAGGGGGTAGCGGGAGCCACAGACATAACACAGATACGCAGTATTTT
TRBJ2-5 | NA | TRBV25-1 | few | CASSEWGRETQYF | TGTGCCAGCAGTGAATGGGGGAGAGAGACCCAGTACTTC
TRBJ2-1 | TRBD2 | TRBV7-3 | NA | CASSSPGLANEQFF | TGTGCCAGCAGCTCCCCGGGACTAGCCAATGAGCAGTTCTTC
TRBJ2-4 | TRBD1 | TRBV19 | NA | CASSPTGDRGDDIQYF | TGTGCCAGTAGCCCCACCGGGGACAGGGGCGACGACATTCAGTACTTC
TRBJ2-1 | TRBD2 | TRBV3-1 | few | CASSQLAGGYEQFF | TGTGCCAGCAGCCAACTAGCGGGAGGGTATGAGCAGTTCTTC
TRBJ2-1 | TRBD1 | TRBV12-3/TRBV12-4 | many | CASRVDRERDEQFF | TGTGCCAGCAGGGTCGACAGGGAGAGAGATGAGCAGTTCTTC
TRBJ1-1 | NA | TRBV2 | NA | CASSEGRANTEAFF | TGTGCCAGCAGTGAAGGGCGGGCGAACACTGAAGCTTTCTTT
TRBJ2-1 | NA | TRBV20-1 | many | CSVMAGPEFF | TGCAGTGTCATGGCGGGACCCGAGTTCTTC
TRBJ2-7 | NA | TRBV5-1 | many | CASSLEEGAYEQYF | TGCGCCAGCAGCTTGGAGGAGGGAGCCTACGAGCAGTACTTC
TRBJ2-6 | NA | TRBV12-3/TRBV12-4 | few | CASGAGRANVLTF | TGTGCCAGCGGTGCTGGACGGGCCAACGTCCTGACTTTC
TRBJ2-3 | NA | TRBV20-1 | many | CSARNLNTQYF | TGCAGTGCTAGGAACTTAAATACGCAGTATTTT
TRBJ2-1 | NA | TRBV12-3/TRBV12-4 | many | CASGPFVTSYNEQFF | TGTGCCAGCGGGCCGTTTGTGACTTCCTACAATGAGCAGTTCTTC
TRBJ2-7 | NA | TRBV20-1 | many | CSARLDGEQYF | TGCAGTGCTAGATTGGATGGGGAGCAGTACTTC
TRBJ2-3 | NA | TRBV7-8 | many | CASSHPRDTQYF | TGTGCCAGCAGCCACCCGAGAGATACGCAGTATTTT
TRBJ2-4 | NA | TRBV29-1 | many | CSVVWGDKNIQYF | TGCAGCGTTGTTTGGGGGGACAAAAACATTCAGTACTTC
TRBJ2-7 | TRBD2 | TRBV15 | NA | CATSRDRGLAGPPYEQYF | TGTGCCACCAGCAGAGATCGGGGACTAGCGGGACCGCCCTACGAGCAGTACTTC
TRBJ2-1 | TRBD1 | TRBV5-1 | NA | CASSPRQGLYNEQFF | TGCGCCAGCAGCCCAAGACAGGGGTTATACAATGAGCAGTTCTTC
TRBJ1-5 | NA | TRBV7-9 | few | CASSSQGPAGPQHF | TGTGCCAGCAGCTCGCAGGGACCCGCCGGGCCCCAGCATTTT
TRBJ1-1 | NA | TRBV7-9 | many | CASSTPTGPEAFF | TGTGCCAGCAGCACACCGACAGGACCTGAAGCTTTCTTT
TRBJ2-7 | NA | TRBV12-3/TRBV12-4 | NA | CASIRIGPYEQYF | TGTGCCAGCATCCGCATAGGTCCCTACGAGCAGTACTTC
TRBJ2-1 | TRBD2 | TRBV10-3 | many | CAISEPSGKNEQFF | TGTGCCATCAGTGAGCCTAGCGGGAAGAATGAGCAGTTCTTC
TRBJ2-1 | TRBD2 | TRBV20-1 | few | CSARDSGGRAYNEQFF | TGCAGTGCTAGAGATTCAGGCGGGAGGGCCTACAATGAGCAGTTCTTC
TRBJ2-1 | TRBD1 | TRBV7-3 | many | CASTSGQGVNEQFF | TGTGCCAGCACCTCCGGACAGGGGGTTAATGAGCAGTTCTTC
TRBJ2-2 | NA | TRBV7-6 | few | CASSFQDGELFF | TGTGCCAGCAGCTTCCAAGACGGGGAGCTGTTTTTT
TRBJ2-1 | TRBD2 | TRBV28 | many | CASSLTSGAGQFF | TGTGCCAGCAGTCTTACTAGCGGGGCCGGTCAGTTCTTC
TRBJ2-2 | TRBD2 | TRBV9 | NA | CASSVGGGRLTGELFF | TGTGCCAGCAGCGTAGGCGGGGGGCGTCTGACCGGGGAGCTGTTTTTT
TRBJ2-1 | NA | TRBV6-5 | NA | CASSYSDLYWDEQFF | TGTGCCAGCAGTTACTCTGACCTATATTGGGATGAGCAGTTCTTC
TRBJ2-3 | TRBD1 | TRBV7-9 | NA | CASSYRGRPDTQYF | TGTGCCAGCAGCTACAGGGGGCGCCCAGATACGCAGTATTTT